The 20 T cell receptor beta chains below all came from one sample that was sequenced in a study of CD8+ T cells in alopecia areata. RNA was isolated and reverse transcribed to cDNA, the sequencing template. Clones were read by immunoSEQ multiplex PCR, and TCRdb kept only the in-frame ones, dropping some. The profile shows 150,000 to 200,000 clones, roughly 61% of them singletons. Documented treatment: oral pan-JAK inhibitor, 5-10 mg twice daily. Sequenced material: CD8+ T cells sorted from blood, taken at week 24, from a patient treated with tofacitinib. The source is a human donor with alopecia areata.

This chain joins TRBV13 and TRBJ2-7, with D perhaps matching TRBD1 or TRBD2 (5 bases each). Trimming left V 0 bases short and J 6 bases short, with 9 bases between. CDR1 PRHDT and CDR2 FYEKMQ come from the germline V gene (reference sequence). CDR3 length: 13 residues. The CDR3 reads CASSLGRDPEQYF. DNA of the CDR3: TGTGCCAGCAGCTTAGGCCGGGACCCCGAGCAGTACTTC.

Points on this clone: An end of the junction does not agree with germline; a read error may underlie this. In the same sample, other DNA sequences code for this CDR3. The rearrangement joins TRBV12-5 to TRBJ2-3; 9 bases align to TRBD2. CDR3 length: 19 amino acids. CDR1 is LGHNT, CDR2 FRNRAP, per germline. This CDR3 is CASGLVAAPSGGSTDTQYF. DNA for the CDR3: TGTGCTAGTGGCTTGGTTGCCGCTCCAAGCGGGGGGTCCACAGATACGCAGTATTTT.

This clone has a handful of counts. This chain links TRBV13 with TRBJ2-1; no definite D call. The CDR3 is made up of 13 amino acids. Germline V gene data show CDR1 as PRHDT and CDR2 as FYEKMQ (reference sequence). V lost 1 base to trimming and J lost 5 bases, with 6 bases between them. CDR3 DNA sequence: TGTGCCAGCAGCTTAGTCCGAGACAATGAGCAGTTCTTC. Its translation: CASSLVRDNEQFF.

A note on this clone: This CDR3 is also generated by other DNA sequences in the sample. The rearrangement links TRBV5-6 to TRBJ1-5; D is uncertain. The germline gives CDR1 SGHDT, CDR2 YYEEEE. This CDR3 spans 12 amino acids. V shed 2 bases and J shed 7 bases, with 7 bases lying between them. CDR3 protein: CASSLGRQPQHF. The CDR3 region has the DNA TGTGCCAGCAGCTTAGGACGGCAGCCCCAGCATTTT. The entire variable domain, with the rest obtained from reference TRBV5-6 and TRBJ1-5, is as follows: DAGVTQSPTHLIKTRGQQVTLRCSPKSGHDTVSWYQQALGQGPQFIFQYYEEEERQRGNFPDRFSGHQFPNYSSELNVNALLLGDSALYLCASSLGRQPQHFGDGTRLSIL.

The rearrangement uses TRBV30 and TRBJ2-1, with 12 bases identical to TRBD2. This CDR3 is 15 amino acids long. J was trimmed by 0 bases and V by 8 bases; bases with no gene match: 5. CDR1 is GTSNPN, CDR2 SVGIG, per germline (reference sequence). The CDR3 loop is CASSSGGASYNEQFF. The DNA of the CDR3 is TGTGCCAGCTCTAGCGGGGGGGCCTCCTACAATGAGCAGTTCTTC.

This clone occurred a few times. The chain employs TRBV7-9 and TRBJ1-5; D uncertain. Looked up from germline, CDR1 is SEHNR and CDR2 is FQNEAQ (reference sequence). The V gene lost 6 bases and the J gene lost 4 bases, with 7 bases spanning the gap. The CDR3 totals 12 residues. The CDR3 loop reads CASSLPNQPQHF. The DNA of the CDR3 is TGTGCCAGCAGTCTACCGAATCAGCCCCAGCATTTT.

Written as DNA, the CDR3 is TGTGCCAGCAGCTCCTCGGAGGCAGCTTACTCCTACGAGCAGTACTTC. Translating gives CASSSSEAAYSYEQYF. The chain couples TRBV7-8 to TRBJ2-7, with a tentative D call TRBD2 (5 bases). CDR1 is SGHVS and CDR2 is FQNEAQ in the germline V gene. The CDR3 length is 16 residues. Between the trimmed V and J ends, which lost 4 bases and 0 bases, there was a span of 16 bases.

This clone was counted between two and nine times. The chain combines TRBV13 with TRBJ1-3; D is uncertain. V lost 4 bases and J 5 bases, leaving 9 bases between the germline ends. The CDR3 is 13 residues long. Germline V gives CDR1 PRHDT, CDR2 FYEKMQ (reference sequence). For the CDR3, the DNA is TGTGCCAGCAGCTCCGGTACTCGAAACACCATATATTTT. It specifies CASSSGTRNTIYF.

This clone was observed a single time. The gene calls are TRBV9 and TRBJ2-5; 9 nucleotides align to TRBD1. This CDR3 is 16 amino acids long. Trimming removed 3 bases from V and 5 bases from J; junction bases left unmatched: 11. Germline V CDR1 and CDR2: SGDLS, YYNGEE. Here the CDR3 reads CASSAPGQGVSETQYF. CDR3 DNA sequence: TGTGCCAGCAGCGCCCCGGGACAGGGTGTTTCGGAGACCCAGTACTTC.

A few counts support this clone. The rearrangement uses TRBV6-5 and TRBJ2-7, with 8 bases matching TRBD1. V lost 5 bases to trimming and J lost 2 bases; unmatched junction nucleotides: 5. The CDR3 contains 14 residues. CDR1 and CDR2 (germline): MNHEY, SVGAGI. The CDR3 region has the DNA TGTGCCAGCAGTGCCGGGACAGGCCCCTACGAGCAGTACTTC. Translating it yields CASSAGTGPYEQYF.

The chain carries TRBV6-5 and TRBJ1-5, with 9 bases lining up with TRBD1. The CDR3 runs 15 residues. V lost 5 bases and J lost 0; bases outside the gene matches: 2. Looked up from germline, CDR1 is MNHEY and CDR2 is SVGAGI. The CDR3 DNA sequence: TGTGCCAGCAGTCGGGGACAGGGTAGCAATCAGCCCCAGCATTTT. Its protein is CASSRGQGSNQPQHF.

This clone was seen only a few times. The chain's CDR3 is CSVEGEGAYEQYF. The DNA of the CDR3 is TGCAGCGTGGAGGGAGAGGGGGCCTACGAGCAGTACTTC. The chain employs TRBV29-1 and TRBJ2-7, with D perhaps TRBD1 or TRBD2 (6 bases each). CDR3 size: 13 residues. Deletions cut 6 bases from V and 2 bases from J, with 14 bases between. Per the germline V gene, CDR1 is SQVTM and CDR2 is ANQGSEA.

The chain uses TRBV6-5 and TRBJ2-7, with D perhaps matching TRBD1 or TRBD2 (5 bases each). Germline-derived CDR1 and CDR2 are MNHEY and SVGAGI. Trimming took 0 bases from V and 3 from J, leaving 6 bases between them. The length of the CDR3 is 13 residues. CDR3 region: CASSYSRGYEQYF. DNA of the CDR3: TGTGCCAGCAGTTACTCGAGGGGCTACGAGCAGTACTTC.

V and J are TRBV7-9 and TRBJ1-2; 7 bases are a match to TRBD1. Germline lookup yields CDR1 SEHNR and CDR2 FQNEAQ (reference sequence). Trimming at V came to 4 bases and at J to 7 bases, leaving 3 bases not matched to a gene. CDR3 size: 12 residues. In DNA, the CDR3 is TGTGCCAGCAGCTCAGACAGGGTTGGCTACACCTTC. Its translation is CASSSDRVGYTF. Combining the CDR3 with reference TRBV7-9 and TRBJ1-2 gives the whole variable domain DTGVSQNPRHKITKRGQNVTFRCDPISEHNRLYWYRQTLGQGPEFLTYFQNEAQLEKSRLLSDRFSAERPKGSFSTLEIQRTEQGDSAMYLCASSSDRVGYTFGSGTRLTVV.

The chain joins TRBV10-3 to TRBJ1-5; no clear D gene. The V gene's germline CDR1 is ENHRY and CDR2 SYGVKD. With 8 bases removed from V and 0 bases from J, the gap between germline ends came to 11 bases. This CDR3 has 14 residues. CDR3 sequence reads: CAISSVGSNQPQHF. Here the CDR3 DNA reads TGTGCCATCTCATCGGTGGGTAGCAATCAGCCCCAGCATTTT.

The chain recombines TRBV6-4 with TRBJ2-1; D gene ambiguous. The CDR3 sequence is 13 residues long. V was pared by 3 bases and J by 4 bases, with 7 bases between. Germline V lookup: CDR1 MRHNA, CDR2 SNTAGT. DNA of the CDR3: TGTGCCAGCAGTGAGTCCGCGTACAATGAGCAGTTCTTC. Its translation: CASSESAYNEQFF.

Only one count was recorded for this clone. The rearrangement joins TRBV18 to TRBJ2-3; no clear D. The CDR3 extends over 14 amino acids. The V end was cut by 0 bases, the J end by 7 bases, with 11 bases between. CDR1 is KGHSH and CDR2 is LQKENI in the germline V gene. CDR3: CASSPPRVTYTQYF. CDR3 DNA sequence: TGTGCCAGCTCACCACCAAGGGTTACATATACGCAGTATTTT. The variable domain in full, completed from reference TRBV18 and TRBJ2-3, reads NAGVMQNPRHLVRRRGQEARLRCSPMKGHSHVYWYRQLPEEGLKFMVYLQKENIIDESGMPKERFSAEFPKEGPSILRIQQVVRGDSAAYFCASSPPRVTYTQYFGPGTRLTVL.

The rearrangement joins TRBV19 to TRBJ2-3, with D possibly matching TRBD2 (5 bases). The V gene lost 6 bases and the J gene lost 4 bases, with 11 bases spanning the gap. This CDR3 has 13 residues. Germline CDR1 LNHDA, CDR2 SQIVND (reference sequence). DNA for the CDR3: TGTGCCAGTAGCGTAAGCGGCCCAGATACGCAGTATTTT. As protein: CASSVSGPDTQYF.

In its sample, this clone was seen once. DNA of the CDR3: TGTGCCACCAGCAGAGACGAGGGGGGTGGGACTGAAGCTTTCTTT. Encoded protein: CATSRDEGGGTEAFF. V and J are TRBV15 and TRBJ1-1, with a possible D match to TRBD1 (6 bases). V lost 0 bases and J lost 5, with 13 bases in between. Germline CDR1 is LNHNV and CDR2 is YYDKDF (reference sequence). The CDR3 is 15 amino acids.

CDR3 loop: CASSFHRLGRYTGELFF. CDR3 DNA sequence: TGCGCCAGCAGCTTTCACCGCCTCGGGCGCTACACCGGGGAGCTGTTTTTT. The chain uses TRBV5-1 and TRBJ2-2; D ambiguous. CDR1 is SGHRS, CDR2 YFSETQ, per germline. The CDR3 totals 17 residues. V was shortened by 2 bases and J by 3 bases, with 17 bases between the two germline ends. The full variable domain, rest sourced from reference TRBV5-1 and TRBJ2-2, is KAGVTQTPRYLIKTRGQQVTLSCSPISGHRSVSWYQQTPGQGLQFLFEYFSETQRNKGNFPGRFSGRQFSNSRSEMNVSTLELGDSALYLCASSFHRLGRYTGELFFGEGSRLTVL.